These 5 T cell receptor beta chains were sequenced from one sample in a study of identical twins. TCRdb re-derived calls from the 5' RACE reads in MiXCR, one entry per CDR3 protein. The table shows under 300,000 distinct CDR3 sequences, with over 13% occurring only once. The sample was memory (CD45RO+) T cells sorted from blood. These receptor sequences come from a woman aged 18-29 years in good health.

The V call is TRBV3-1, the J call TRBJ2-7; D gene ambiguous. CDR1 LGHDT and CDR2 YNNKEL come from the germline V gene (reference sequence). The CDR3 has 12 residues. V was trimmed by 0 bases and J by 13 bases, leaving 13 bases between them. In nucleotides, the CDR3 is TGTGCCAGCAGCCAAGATCACACGGCCATCTACTTC. Its protein product is CASSQDHTAIYF.

A few counts support this clonotype. The chain links TRBV12-5 to TRBJ2-1; a possible D gene is TRBD2 (6 bases). CDR3 length: 14 residues. V gave up 3 bases and J gave up 7 bases, with 13 bases separating them. Per germline, CDR1 LGHNT and CDR2 FRNRAP. CDR3 residues: CASGLRGAGNEQFF. CDR3 bases: TGTGCTAGTGGTTTAAGGGGTGCGGGGAATGAGCAGTTCTTC.

In this sample, this clonotype turned up many times. This chain uses TRBV5-6 with TRBJ2-3; 10 bases align to TRBD2. The CDR3 covers 17 residues. Germline CDR1 reads SGHDT; CDR2 reads YYEEEE. V shed 4 bases and J 5 bases; nucleotides not matched to a gene: 13. DNA for the CDR3: TGTGCCAGCAGCCAAAGTGGGGCTAGCGGGAGTAAAGATACGCAGTATTTT. Translated: CASSQSGASGSKDTQYF. Drawing the rest from reference TRBV5-6 and TRBJ2-3, the complete variable domain is DAGVTQSPTHLIKTRGQQVTLRCSPKSGHDTVSWYQQALGQGPQFIFQYYEEEERQRGNFPDRFSGHQFPNYSSELNVNALLLGDSALYLCASSQSGASGSKDTQYFGPGTRLTVL.

The gene calls are TRBV10-3 and TRBJ2-1; 7 bases are shared with TRBD2. The CDR3 consists of 18 residues. CDR1 and CDR2 from the germline V gene are ENHRY and SYGVKD. The J segment lost 1 base and the V segment lost 5 bases, leaving 14 bases of the junction unmatched. The CDR3 DNA reads TGTGCCATCAGTTCCGGAGCGGGGCGGTCCAATTCCTACAATGAGCAGTTCTTC. As protein: CAISSGAGRSNSYNEQFF.

This chain uses TRBV7-2 with TRBJ2-3; maybe TRBD2 (5 bases). The CDR3 runs to 15 residues. The V gene lost 5 bases and the J gene lost 5 bases, with 17 bases spanning the gap. The germline CDR1 and CDR2 sequences are SGHTA and FQGNSA. This chain's CDR3 is CASSTRPSSGDTQYF. The CDR3 DNA is TGTGCCAGCAGCACTAGGCCCAGCTCGGGAGATACGCAGTATTTT.